Below are 5 T cell receptor beta chains sequenced from a single sample in a study of OX40 agonist ivuxolimab in advanced cancers. Method: immunoSEQ multiplex PCR; TCRdb's copy keeps in-frame clones and lacks some. The sample records about 94,000 clones, under 95% being singletons. Sequencing used CD4+ or CD8+ T cells sorted from blood, obtained in a trial of the OX40 agonist ivuxolimab. The receptors come from an adult with an advanced solid tumor such as melanoma, head and neck, liver or kidney cancer.

The CDR3 coding sequence is TGTGCCAGCAGTCCGGGACAGGGTTTGTCCGGGGAGCTGTTTTTT. The encoded protein is CASSPGQGLSGELFF. V and J are TRBV13 and TRBJ2-2; TRBD1 aligns across 9 bases. CDR1 PRHDT and CDR2 FYEKMQ come from the germline V gene (reference sequence). The CDR3 spans 15 residues. Trimming removed 6 bases from V and 6 bases from J; junction bases left unmatched: 8.

The chain carries TRBV5-6 and TRBJ1-1, with TRBD1 matching over 9 bases. Germline trimming cut 3 bases from V and 5 bases from J; bases unmatched to any gene: 2. The CDR3 is made up of 13 amino acids. Germline lookup yields CDR1 SGHDT and CDR2 YYEEEE. This CDR3 reads CASSWGTGTEAFF. The CDR3 nucleotides read TGTGCCAGCAGCTGGGGGACAGGGACTGAAGCTTTCTTT.

The chain joins TRBV27 to TRBJ2-6; D is unresolved. V shed 1 base and J shed 4 bases, with 5 bases lying between them. This CDR3 has 14 residues. Germline V CDR1 and CDR2: MNHEY, SMNVEV (reference sequence). CDR3 in amino acids: CASSLFTGANVLTF. Here the CDR3 DNA reads TGTGCCAGCAGTTTATTTACCGGGGCCAACGTCCTGACTTTC.

V and J are TRBV27 and TRBJ2-7; 12 bases agree with TRBD1. The CDR3 runs to 15 residues. From germline, CDR1 is MNHEY and CDR2 SMNVEV (reference sequence). V dropped 5 bases and J dropped 5; count of bases not matched to a gene: 7. CDR3 in amino acids: CASSPAGTGGDEQYF. For the CDR3, the DNA is TGTGCCAGCAGTCCCGCCGGGACAGGGGGCGACGAGCAGTACTTC.

The rearrangement links TRBV19 to TRBJ2-7; a possible D gene is TRBD1 (5 bases). V shed 1 base and J shed 6 bases, with 13 bases lying between them. In germline, CDR1 is LNHDA, CDR2 SQIVND (reference sequence). The CDR3 sequence is 14 residues long. The CDR3 reads CASSIVPERGEQYF. For the CDR3, the DNA is TGTGCCAGTAGTATAGTTCCAGAAAGGGGCGAGCAGTACTTC.